This T cell receptor beta chain was found in a study of T cell changes during pregnancy in multiple sclerosis. CDR1 and CDR2 (germline): SGHTA, FQGNSA. This CDR3 comprises 16 residues. With V trimmed by 4 bases and J by 6 bases, 11 bases remained unmatched. The repertoire was sequenced with immunoSEQ multiplex PCR; TCRdb's copy has only in-frame clones and lacks some. This sample has about 35,000 clones, with 91% found just once. The clonotype originates from a female donor in good health, enrolled as a control in a pregnancy study. Sample: CD4+ T cells from peripheral blood mononuclear cells, taken in the third trimester of pregnancy. J is TRBJ2-3 and V is TRBV7-2; TRBD2 agrees at 9 bases. CDR3 DNA sequence: TGTGCCAGCAGCTCCAGCGGGGCGGGAGGGCCCGATACGCAGTATTTT. Residues: CASSSSGAGGPDTQYF.